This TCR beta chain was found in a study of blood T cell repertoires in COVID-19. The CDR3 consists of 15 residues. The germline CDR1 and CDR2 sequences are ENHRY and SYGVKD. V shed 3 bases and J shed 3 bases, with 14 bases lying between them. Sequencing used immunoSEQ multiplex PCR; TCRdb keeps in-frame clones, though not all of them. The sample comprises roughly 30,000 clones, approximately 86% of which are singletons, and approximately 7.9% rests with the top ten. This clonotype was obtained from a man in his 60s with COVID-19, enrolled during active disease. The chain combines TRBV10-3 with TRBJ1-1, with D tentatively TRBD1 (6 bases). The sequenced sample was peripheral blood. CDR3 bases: TGTGCCATCAGTGACCGGGACCCAGGGGACACTGAAGCTTTCTTT. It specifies CAISDRDPGDTEAFF.